The rows below give T cell receptor beta chains drawn from one sample of a study of T cell repertoires in cytomegalovirus infection. Antigen specificity for these receptors is unknown. TCRdb reprocessed the reads with MiXCR, giving one entry per CDR3 protein. The sample records roughly 280,000 distinct CDR3 sequences, around 20% being singletons. The source material was cultured PBMCs, sampled from culture after CMV antigen stimulation. Source of these receptors: a human donor in good health (CMV status not recorded). Some clones in this sample may be carry-over from other donors' samples. Both conserved end residues are part of each CDR3. Each record gives: clone size, D gene, V gene, J gene, CDR3 DNA, CDR3 protein. The D gene is left open where the match is weak. Only part of the rows carry a size: once, few, many, or a class if the clone is expanded.

>few|NA|TRBV4-3|TRBJ1-2
TGCGCCAGCAGCCCGTCTCTCCGAAACTATGGCTACACCTTC
CASSPSLRNYGYTF
>NA|TRBD1|TRBV4-3|TRBJ2-5
TGCGCCAGCAGCCATACGACAGGGGTTGGACAAGAGACCCAGTACTTC
CASSHTTGVGQETQYF
>NA|TRBD1|TRBV29-1|TRBJ1-1
TGCAGCGTTTCTCAGGGGGCGAGCACTGAAGCTTTCTTT
CSVSQGASTEAFF
>NA|NA|TRBV5-1|TRBJ1-1
TGCGCCAGCACCGGGCGGGGGGCGAACACTGAAGCTTTCTTT
CASTGRGANTEAFF
>NA|TRBD2|TRBV23-1|TRBJ2-2
TGCGCCAGCAGTCAATCTAACCGAGCCTCTGGGGGACTAGTGACAGCTCCGAACACCGGGGAGCTGTTTTTT
CASSQSNRASGGLVTAPNTGELFF
>few|TRBD1|TRBV19|TRBJ1-1
TGTGCCAGTTCAACAGGGGGCGCGGCTGAAGCTTTCTTT
CASSTGGAAEAFF
>NA|NA|TRBV19|TRBJ1-1
TGTGCCAGTAAGGCGGGTACAGGATCTCACACTGAAGCTTTCTTT
CASKAGTGSHTEAFF
>NA|TRBD1|TRBV6-6|TRBJ2-2
TGTGCCAGCAGTGCCCGGGACAGCACCGGGGAGCTGTTTTTT
CASSARDSTGELFF
>many|NA|TRBV7-9|TRBJ1-6
TGTGCCAGCAGCCTAAGCTGGGAGAATTCACCCCTCCACTTT
CASSLSWENSPLHF
>NA|NA|TRBV14|TRBJ2-3
TGTGCCAGCAGCCCCACGACCGCAGATACGCAGTATTTT
CASSPTTADTQYF
>few|NA|TRBV24-1|TRBJ2-1
TGTGCCACCAGTGATCCGGCAGGGTTCAACTACAATGAGCAGTTCTTC
CATSDPAGFNYNEQFF
>NA|TRBD2|TRBV7-9|TRBJ2-1
TGTGCCAGCAGCTCAACTAGCGGGAGGGATGAGCAGTTCTTC
CASSSTSGRDEQFF
>NA|NA|TRBV7-2|TRBJ2-5
TGTGCCAGCAGCTTAGACCGGGCAGCCCAAGAGACCCAGTACTTC
CASSLDRAAQETQYF
>few|TRBD2|TRBV10-3|TRBJ2-1
TGTGCCATCGGGACGGGAGGTGGCAATGAGCAGTTCTTC
CAIGTGGGNEQFF
>few|NA|TRBV15|TRBJ2-2
TGTGCCACCAGCAGCGGCCCGGTGGACACCGGGGAGCTGTTTTTT
CATSSGPVDTGELFF
>many|NA|TRBV7-2|TRBJ1-2
TGTGCCAGCAGCTTAGGGGGCAGGCAGATTTTGGGCTACACCTTC
CASSLGGRQILGYTF
>many|NA|TRBV7-2|TRBJ1-5
TGTGCCAGCAGCGATGGGAGGGGATCCGATCAGCCCCAGCATTTT
CASSDGRGSDQPQHF
>few|TRBD1|TRBV7-9|TRBJ2-1
TGTGCCAGCAGCGCCTTGACAGGGGGCTACAATGAGCAGTTCTTC
CASSALTGGYNEQFF
>few|TRBD1|TRBV28|TRBJ2-7
TGTGCCAGCAGTTTTCCCCGGAGACAGGGCCGTTCCAGCTCCTACGAGCAGTACTTC
CASSFPRRQGRSSSYEQYF
>many|TRBD1|TRBV7-2|TRBJ2-2
TGTGCCAGCAGCTTAGCCACAGGGGCCGGGGAGCTGTTTTTT
CASSLATGAGELFF
>many|TRBD1|TRBV7-2|TRBJ1-2
TGTGCCAGCAGCTCGACCCCGGGACAGGGGGCTCTTTACTATGGCTACACCTTC
CASSSTPGQGALYYGYTF
>many|NA|TRBV12-3/TRBV12-4|TRBJ2-2
TGTGCCAGCAGTTTCTGGAGTGGGACCTCGAACACCGGGGAGCTGTTTTTT
CASSFWSGTSNTGELFF
>NA|TRBD1|TRBV13|TRBJ2-7
TGTGCCAGCAGCTCGGTCAACAGGGGCGAGCAGTACTTC
CASSSVNRGEQYF
>NA|NA|TRBV4-3|TRBJ1-2
TGCGCCAGCAGCCAAGATCTCCAGAATAACTATGGCTACACCTTC
CASSQDLQNNYGYTF
>many|TRBD2|TRBV7-9|TRBJ2-1
TGTGCCACACGGGCTAGCGGGCGGGGAGACAATGAGCAGTTCTTC
CATRASGRGDNEQFF
>many|NA|TRBV7-2|TRBJ2-1
TGTGCCAGCAGGCAGACGGGACAAGTCTACAATGAGCAGTTCTTC
CASRQTGQVYNEQFF
>NA|NA|TRBV24-1|TRBJ2-1
TGTGCCACCAGTGGGGAGGGACAGAGAGCTTACAATGAGCAGTTCTTC
CATSGEGQRAYNEQFF
>many|NA|TRBV7-2|TRBJ2-7
TGTGCCAGCAGCTTACCTACCGACAGGGAGCAGTACTTC
CASSLPTDREQYF
>NA|TRBD1|TRBV20-1|TRBJ1-2
TGCAGTGCCGTAGTGACAGGGGCTGGCTACACCTTC
CSAVVTGAGYTF
>many|TRBD2|TRBV7-2|TRBJ2-1
TGTGCCAGCAGCTTGGGGTGGGCGGGAGGGCACTACAATGAGCAGTTCTTC
CASSLGWAGGHYNEQFF
>many|TRBD1|TRBV12-3/TRBV12-4|TRBJ1-1
TGTGCCAGCAGCCCCACAGGGGGCGCGGAAGCTTTCTTT
CASSPTGGAEAFF
>many|TRBD2|TRBV7-6|TRBJ2-5
TGTGCCAGCAGCCGCGGGAGGCAAGAGACCCAGTACTTC
CASSRGRQETQYF
>few|NA|TRBV6-2/TRBV6-3|TRBJ2-7
TGTGCCAGCAGCCAAGACGTAGCCTACGAGCAGTACTTC
CASSQDVAYEQYF